Listed below are T cell receptor beta chains from one sample, sequenced in a study of blood T cell repertoires in COVID-19. The repertoire was sequenced with immunoSEQ multiplex PCR; TCRdb's copy has only in-frame clones and lacks some. The sample carries 200,000 to 250,000 clones, around 80% recorded once. Sample: peripheral blood. These receptors all come from a woman of 80 years or more with active or convalescent COVID-19. Both conserved end residues are part of each CDR3. The D gene is left open where the match is weak. The listing skips clone size in some rows; elsewhere it reads once, few, many or a size class.

>NA|NA|TRBJ2-2|TRBV7-3
CASSLNSRGTGELFF
TGTGCCAGCAGCTTAAATAGCAGGGGAACCGGGGAGCTGTTTTTT
>NA|NA|TRBJ1-5|TRBV28
CASRYRVQPQHF
TGTGCCAGCAGATACAGGGTTCAGCCCCAGCATTTT
>NA|TRBD2|TRBJ2-2|TRBV12-5
CASGRELAGTGELFF
TGTGCTAGTGGCCGGGAACTAGCGGGCACCGGGGAGCTGTTTTTT
>NA|TRBD1|TRBJ1-4|TRBV5-6
CASSSLTGTDEKLFF
TGTGCCAGCAGCAGCCTAACCGGGACAGATGAAAAACTGTTTTTT
>NA|TRBD2|TRBJ2-5|TRBV7-2
CASSPRTSGGFGTQYF
TGTGCCAGCAGCCCGAGGACTAGCGGGGGGTTTGGGACCCAGTACTTC
>NA|TRBD1|TRBJ2-1|TRBV11-3
CASSLRDGTGGYNEQFF
TGTGCCAGCAGCTTAAGGGACGGGACAGGGGGCTACAATGAGCAGTTCTTC
>NA|NA|TRBJ2-4|TRBV30
CAWSVRGQGRLILAKNIQYF
TGTGCCTGGAGTGTACGAGGGCAGGGGCGATTAATCCTAGCCAAAAACATTCAGTACTTC
>NA|NA|TRBJ2-5|TRBV7-2
CASGRFQETQYF
TGTGCCAGCGGCCGATTCCAAGAGACCCAGTACTTC
>few|NA|TRBJ2-2|TRBV7-3
CASSSGGAHTGELFF
TGTGCCAGCAGCTCCGGTGGGGCCCACACCGGGGAGCTGTTTTTT
>NA|TRBD1|TRBJ1-4|TRBV3-1/TRBV3-2
CASSHRDRGKEKLFF
TGTGCCAGCAGCCACCGCGACAGGGGGAAGGAAAAACTGTTTTTT
>few|NA|TRBJ1-2|TRBV15
CATSPDTSNYGYTF
TGTGCCACCAGCCCTGACACATCTAACTATGGCTACACCTTC
>NA|NA|TRBJ1-4|TRBV6-2/TRBV6-3
CASSVGQLGLFF
TGTGCCAGCAGCGTTGGACAACTTGGACTGTTTTTT
>NA|NA|TRBJ1-5|TRBV19
CASSIAFGTQGQPQHF
TGTGCCAGTAGTATAGCGTTCGGGACACAAGGCCAGCCCCAGCATTTT
>NA|NA|TRBJ1-3|TRBV9
CASSVDVAAGNTIYF
TGTGCCAGCAGCGTAGACGTGGCGGCAGGAAACACCATATATTTT
>once|TRBD1|TRBJ1-2|TRBV5-6
CASRFQGQGAYGYTF
TGTGCCAGCAGGTTCCAGGGACAGGGTGCCTATGGCTACACCTTC
>NA|NA|TRBJ2-1|TRBV5-1
CASSLDQVNEQFF
TGCGCCAGCAGCTTGGATCAGGTTAATGAGCAGTTCTTC
>NA|NA|TRBJ1-2|TRBV5-1
CASSLIQGSTNYGYTF
TGCGCCAGCAGCTTGATACAGGGATCGACTAACTATGGCTACACCTTC
>NA|NA|TRBJ2-7|TRBV7-2
CASSLERAGSEQYF
TGTGCCAGCAGCTTAGAGAGGGCGGGAAGCGAGCAGTACTTC
>NA|NA|TRBJ2-3|TRBV3-1/TRBV3-2
CASSQVAGDTQYF
TGTGCCAGCAGCCAAGTAGCCGGAGATACGCAGTATTTT
>NA|NA|TRBJ1-1|TRBV28
CASRVSEYTEAFF
TGTGCCAGCAGGGTCAGCGAGTACACTGAAGCTTTCTTT
>once|TRBD1|TRBJ2-3|TRBV19
CASSRDRGTDTQYF
TGTGCCAGTTCGAGGGACAGGGGGACAGATACGCAGTATTTT
>NA|TRBD1|TRBJ2-1|TRBV7-3
CASSSTTGSNEQFF
TGTGCCAGCAGCTCGACGACAGGGTCCAATGAGCAGTTCTTC